The 19 T cell receptor beta chains reported below all come from one sample, sequenced in a study of OX40 agonist ivuxolimab in advanced cancers. Produced via immunoSEQ multiplex PCR; TCRdb's table is partial and in-frame only. The sample includes fewer than 65,000 clones, approximately 89% of them seen just once. Sample: CD4+ or CD8+ T cells sorted from blood, taken in a trial of the OX40 agonist ivuxolimab. The receptor source for this set is an adult with an advanced solid tumor such as melanoma, head and neck, liver or kidney cancer.

The V gene is TRBV6-6, the J gene TRBJ1-6; 7 nucleotides align to TRBD1. The CDR3 spans 16 residues. Germline V gene data show CDR1 as MNHNY and CDR2 as SVGAGI (reference sequence). The V gene end was trimmed by 8 bases and the J gene end by 1 base; junction bases not matched to a gene: 8. This CDR3 is CASSPGGESYNSPLHF. In DNA form, the CDR3 reads TGTGCCAGCTCGCCAGGGGGGGAATCCTATAATTCACCCCTCCACTTT.

V usage is TRBV29-1 and J usage is TRBJ2-5; D might be TRBD1 or TRBD2, each matching 5 bases. V lost 2 bases to trimming and J lost 5 bases, with 15 bases between them. This CDR3 region has 14 residues. Germline V gene data show CDR1 as SQVTM and CDR2 as ANQGSEA. CDR3 in amino acids: CSVERPRGIETQYF. The DNA of the CDR3 is TGCAGCGTTGAACGCCCGAGGGGCATCGAGACCCAGTACTTC.

The rearrangement joins TRBV5-4 to TRBJ2-5; D unclear. This CDR3 spans 13 amino acids. The germline CDR1 and CDR2 sequences are SGHNT and YYREEE (reference sequence). V lost 1 base, J lost 5 bases, and 9 bases lay in between. CDR3 DNA: TGTGCCAGCAGCTTGAGGGATTCGGAGACCCAGTACTTC. Translation: CASSLRDSETQYF.

This clone showed up just once. The chain links TRBV5-1 to TRBJ1-1; D unresolved. Germline V gene data show CDR1 as SGHRS and CDR2 as YFSETQ. The CDR3 spans 14 residues. The V gene lost 0 bases and the J gene lost 4 bases, with 10 bases spanning the gap. The CDR3 nucleotides read TGCGCCAGCAGCTTGGCCTGGGAGATCACTGAAGCTTTCTTT. Its protein is CASSLAWEITEAFF.

There are a few counts of this clone. The chain recombines TRBV4-1 with TRBJ1-1; D may be TRBD1 (5 bases). V was shortened by 4 bases and J by 0 bases, with 15 bases between the two germline ends. The CDR3 spans 16 residues. Germline CDR1 and CDR2: MGHRA and YSYEKL. The CDR3 DNA is TGCGCCAGCAGCCGGAAGGGACTGTCCATGAACACTGAAGCTTTCTTT. It is translated as CASSRKGLSMNTEAFF.

This chain links TRBV7-8 with TRBJ2-2, with no clear D. The germline V gene has CDR1 SGHVS and CDR2 FQNEAQ. The V end lost 4 bases, the J end lost 2 bases, and 8 bases lay between the germline ends. This CDR3 has 14 residues. CDR3 region: CASSSTGNTGELFF. Here the CDR3 DNA reads TGTGCCAGCAGCTCGACTGGTAACACCGGGGAGCTGTTTTTT.

This rearrangement joins TRBV4-2 to TRBJ2-2, with D uncertain. Trimming removed 0 bases from V and 0 bases from J, with 8 bases in between. Germline V lookup: CDR1 LGHNA, CDR2 YNFKEQ. There are 16 residues in the CDR3. The CDR3, as DNA: TGTGCCAGCAGCCAAGAACCAGCCTCGAACACCGGGGAGCTGTTTTTT. It specifies CASSQEPASNTGELFF.

The chain joins TRBV5-6 to TRBJ2-7, with D possibly matching TRBD2 (7 bases). The CDR3 runs to 17 residues. Germline CDR1 is SGHDT and CDR2 is YYEEEE. Trimming removed 0 bases at V and 2 bases at J, with 18 bases between. CDR3 loop: CASSLVLRGRGAYEQYF. DNA of the CDR3: TGTGCCAGCAGCTTGGTCTTAAGGGGGAGGGGCGCCTACGAGCAGTACTTC.

V gene TRBV6-5 combines with J gene TRBJ2-7, with D unclear. Trimming pared 2 bases from V and 6 bases from J, leaving 11 bases between. The CDR3 loop spans 13 amino acids. The V gene's germline CDR1 is MNHEY and CDR2 SVGAGI. CDR3 region: CASSYGRWGEQYF. CDR3 nucleotide sequence: TGTGCCAGCAGTTACGGCCGATGGGGCGAGCAGTACTTC.

This chain links TRBV5-1 with TRBJ2-3; 7 bases line up with TRBD1. CDR3 length equals 14 residues. The ends lost 1 base at V and 2 bases at J; junction bases unmatched: 1. CDR1 and CDR2 (germline): SGHRS, YFSETQ. CDR3 protein: CASSLTGVTDTQYF. CDR3 nucleotides: TGCGCCAGCAGCTTGACAGGGGTCACAGATACGCAGTATTTT.

CDR3 DNA: TGTGCCAGCAGCACCGACCTGAACACTGAAGCTTTCTTT. Translated, it gives CASSTDLNTEAFF. The chain joins TRBV5-4 to TRBJ1-1; D is undetermined. The CDR3 covers 13 residues. The V end was cut by 4 bases, the J end by 0 bases, with 7 bases between. Germline V gene data show CDR1 as SGHNT and CDR2 as YYREEE (reference sequence).

This clone was seen a single time. J is TRBJ1-5 and V is TRBV6-6; tentatively, D is TRBD1 (6 bases). The CDR3 totals 14 residues. The V gene lost 4 bases and the J gene lost 5 bases, with 12 bases spanning the gap. The germline CDR1 and CDR2 sequences are MNHNY and SVGAGI (reference sequence). This CDR3 is CASSSPQGYQPQHF. The DNA for the CDR3 is TGTGCCAGCAGTTCACCACAGGGTTATCAGCCCCAGCATTTT.

This clone was observed a handful of times. This chain connects TRBV11-2 to TRBJ2-3, with a weak D call TRBD2 (6 bases). V was cut by 5 bases and J by 4 bases, with 10 bases left in between. CDR3 size: 13 residues. CDR1 is SGHAT and CDR2 is FQNNGV in the germline V gene. CDR3 DNA sequence: TGTGCCAGCAGCCCATGGGGGGCAGATACGCAGTATTTT. Protein product: CASSPWGADTQYF.

This clone has more than one count but fewer than ten. The V gene is TRBV27, the J gene TRBJ2-5, with D perhaps assigned TRBD1 or TRBD2 (5 bases each). Deletions cut 8 bases from V and 5 bases from J, with 15 bases between. The CDR3 loop spans 13 amino acids. The V gene's germline CDR1 is MNHEY and CDR2 SMNVEV (reference sequence). The DNA for the CDR3 is TGTGCCAGCTGCCGAGGGGCATGCGAGACCCAGTACTTC. This sequence encodes CASCRGACETQYF.

This clone occurred once. The chain links TRBV18 to TRBJ1-1; D remains ambiguous. Per germline, CDR1 KGHSH and CDR2 LQKENI. The length of the CDR3 is 13 residues. Trimming cost V 2 bases and J 1 base, with 5 bases left between them. The CDR3 nucleotides are TGTGCCAGCTCACCAGGGAGGAACACTGAAGCTTTCTTT. It yields the protein CASSPGRNTEAFF.

This chain joins TRBV5-1 and TRBJ2-1, with 11 bases lining up with TRBD2. CDR3 length: 18 amino acids. In germline, CDR1 is SGHRS, CDR2 YFSETQ. V shed 2 bases and J 3 bases; nucleotides not matched to a gene: 10. Written as DNA, the CDR3 is TGCGCCAGCAGCTTAGGACTAGCGGGCCTCGAGAGCTACAATGAGCAGTTCTTC. Translating gives CASSLGLAGLESYNEQFF.

The chain has TRBV19 and TRBJ1-1; D is undetermined. CDR1 LNHDA and CDR2 SQIVND come from the germline V gene (reference sequence). V was pared by 7 bases and J by 0 bases, with 6 bases between. The CDR3 contains 12 residues. The CDR3 reads CASIGVNTEAFF. The DNA for the CDR3 is TGTGCCAGTATCGGAGTGAACACTGAAGCTTTCTTT.

The rearrangement links TRBV29-1 to TRBJ2-7; the match to TRBD1 covers 7 bases. Looked up from germline, CDR1 is SQVTM and CDR2 is ANQGSEA. V lost 6 bases to trimming and J lost 4 bases; unmatched junction nucleotides: 6. The CDR3 consists of 12 residues. The CDR3 loop is CSVTGKRYEQYF. CDR3 bases: TGCAGCGTGACAGGGAAGAGGTACGAGCAGTACTTC.

The rearrangement joins TRBV4-3 to TRBJ1-5, with D unresolved. Deletions cut 1 base from V and 7 bases from J, with 8 bases between. Germline CDR1 and CDR2: LGHNA and YSLEER. CDR3 size: 13 residues. CDR3: CASSQVLAQPQHF. As DNA, the CDR3 is TGCGCCAGCAGCCAAGTCCTCGCCCAGCCCCAGCATTTT.